The clone carrying this TCR beta chain was observed a handful of times. Its antigen is currently unknown. The sample originates from a study of T cell responses to AZD1222 COVID-19 vaccine. Overall study context: Timing groups of about 4 and about 12 weeks for second doses were pooled. Study-wide results and limits: The study found Spike-specific TCR breadth and depth rose after two AZD1222 doses. Possibly, clonal diversity was underestimated; donors were largely white British and included more females. Baseline testing showed seropositivity in only a handful of AZD1222 recipients.

The CDR3 totals 11 residues. Trimming left V 6 bases short and J 3 bases short, with 4 bases between. Assay used: immunoSEQ multiplex PCR; TCRdb lists only in-frame clones, some missing. The sample contains 130,000 to 150,000 clones, more than 80% of which appear only once. The V and J genes are TRBV12-3 or TRBV12-4 and TRBJ2-3; D not certain. This TCR was sampled from an adult in good health. This specimen was peripheral blood, taken on day 0 of AZD1222 vaccination. The CDR3 DNA reads as TGTGCCAGCAGCGTGACAGATACGCAGTATTTT. Translated: CASSVTDTQYF.